The 26 T cell receptor beta chains given below trace back to one sample, sequenced in a study of blood T cell repertoires in COVID-19. TCRdb keeps only in-frame clones here, not all; method: immunoSEQ multiplex PCR. The table shows around 25,000 clones, with 87% occurring only once. The specimen was peripheral blood. Every receptor here comes from a human donor with active COVID-19. The donor label of this sample is uncertain.

V is TRBV11-1 and J is TRBJ2-2; 10 nucleotides line up with TRBD2. Germline lookup yields CDR1 SGHAT and CDR2 FQDESV (reference sequence). The CDR3 runs to 15 residues. The ends lost 2 bases at V and 6 bases at J; junction bases unmatched: 3. CDR3 sequence reads: CASSLQRGGPGELFF. The CDR3, as DNA: TGTGCCAGCAGCTTACAGCGGGGGGGGCCCGGGGAGCTGTTTTTT.

This clone was observed a single time. V gene TRBV6-5 combines with J gene TRBJ2-5, with a tentative D call TRBD2 (5 bases). Trimming removed 2 bases at V and 5 bases at J, with 15 bases between. The germline V gene encodes CDR1 MNHEY and CDR2 SVGAGI. The CDR3 length is 15 residues. The CDR3 DNA sequence: TGTGCCAGCAGTTACGGGAACGGGGAAGTGGAGACCCAGTACTTC. Translating gives CASSYGNGEVETQYF.

The genes are TRBV12-5 and TRBJ2-5; 9 bases map to TRBD1. Trimming removed 6 bases from V and 4 bases from J; junction bases left unmatched: 9. This CDR3 contains 15 residues. The germline V gene encodes CDR1 LGHNT and CDR2 FRNRAP. CDR3 region: CASGEQGAPGETQYF. Written as DNA, the CDR3 is TGTGCTAGTGGGGAACAGGGGGCGCCCGGAGAGACCCAGTACTTC.

CDR3 nucleotide sequence: TGTGCCAGCAATGGAGGCAGGGGCTACGAGCAGTACTTC. The encoded protein is CASNGGRGYEQYF. V and J are TRBV28 and TRBJ2-7; the D gene is possibly TRBD1 (6 bases). V was clipped by 7 bases and J by 3 bases, with 13 bases between them. The CDR3 contains 13 residues. In germline, CDR1 is MDHEN, CDR2 SYDVKM.

The chain is built from TRBV19 and TRBJ2-2; 8 nucleotides align to TRBD1. The CDR3 is 15 residues long. Per the germline V gene, CDR1 is LNHDA and CDR2 is SQIVND (reference sequence). The J segment lost 1 base and the V segment lost 5 bases, leaving 3 bases of the junction unmatched. CDR3 sequence: CASSWDRLNTGELFF. DNA of the CDR3: TGTGCCAGTAGTTGGGACAGGCTGAACACCGGGGAGCTGTTTTTT.

V and J are TRBV3-1 (or the pseudogene TRBV3-2) and TRBJ1-5, with a possible D match to TRBD1 (5 bases). The CDR3 runs to 16 residues. The V gene lost 0 bases and the J gene lost 7 bases, with 16 bases spanning the gap. The germline V gene has CDR1 LGHDT and CDR2 YNNKEL (reference sequence). In DNA form, the CDR3 reads TGTGCCAGCAGCCAAGATCGCTACGTCGGGGGACAGCCCCAGCATTTT. This translates into CASSQDRYVGGQPQHF.

The V call is TRBV5-4, the J call TRBJ2-1; 11 bases fit TRBD2. V trimming: 4 bases; J trimming: 8 bases; junction bases outside the gene matches: 8. Germline V gene data show CDR1 as SGHNT and CDR2 as YYREEE (reference sequence). This CDR3 contains 15 residues. The CDR3 protein is CASSPTSGALDEQFF. CDR3 bases: TGTGCCAGCAGCCCGACTAGCGGGGCTTTGGATGAGCAGTTCTTC. The whole variable domain, filled in from reference TRBV5-4 and TRBJ2-1, reads ETGVTQSPTHLIKTRGQQVTLRCSSQSGHNTVSWYQQALGQGPQFIFQYYREEENGRGNFPPRFSGLQFPNYSSELNVNALELDDSALYLCASSPTSGALDEQFFGPGTRLTVL.

This sequence joins TRBV6-5 and TRBJ2-3, with D uncertain. Trimming removed 8 bases at V and 4 bases at J, with 16 bases between. This CDR3 has 14 amino acids. Germline V gene lookup returns CDR1 MNHEY and CDR2 SVGAGI. CDR3 sequence: CASRSPLSPDTQYF. The DNA of the CDR3 is TGTGCCAGCCGATCCCCCCTTAGCCCAGATACGCAGTATTTT.

The chain combines TRBV19 with TRBJ2-2; a weak D match, TRBD1 (6 bases). Trimming left V 3 bases short and J 4 bases short, with 18 bases between. The CDR3 loop spans 17 amino acids. Germline values: CDR1 LNHDA, CDR2 SQIVND (reference sequence). CDR3 region: CASSIGRGLFGTGELFF. The DNA of the CDR3 is TGTGCCAGTAGTATCGGCAGGGGTCTATTCGGCACCGGGGAGCTGTTTTTT.

The rearrangement uses TRBV6-6 and TRBJ2-7; maybe TRBD1 (6 bases). The germline V and J ends were trimmed by 6 bases and 5 bases, with 14 bases remaining between them. The germline V gene has CDR1 MNHNY and CDR2 SVGAGI (reference sequence). The CDR3 contains 13 residues. The CDR3, as DNA: TGTGCCAGCAGGGTCACAGGGTACGACGAGCAGTACTTC. This codes for CASRVTGYDEQYF.

J is TRBJ2-2 and V is TRBV3-1 (or the pseudogene TRBV3-2), with 14 nucleotides matching TRBD2. Germline lookup yields CDR1 LGHDT and CDR2 YNNKEL (reference sequence). The CDR3 has 16 amino acids. Trimming at V came to 8 bases and at J to 6 bases, leaving 8 bases not matched to a gene. The CDR3 spells CASGLAGGNRAGELFF. The CDR3 DNA follows: TGTGCCAGCGGACTAGCGGGGGGTAACAGGGCCGGGGAGCTGTTTTTT.

The rearrangement links TRBV21-1 to TRBJ2-5; the D segment call TRBD2 is taken from the table without a DNA check. TRBV21-1 counts as a pseudogene. This CDR3 comprises 18 residues. CDR3 in amino acids: CASSNVLRSSSYQETQYF. The CDR3 nucleotides are TGTGCCAGCAGCAATGTGTTACGTTCTTCTAGCTACCAAGAGACCCAGTACTTC.

This chain joins TRBV6-5 and TRBJ1-5; no firm D call. Germline V lookup: CDR1 MNHEY, CDR2 SVGAGI. Trimming removed 3 bases from V and 2 bases from J, with 14 bases in between. CDR3 length: 16 amino acids. The CDR3 is CASSYLGLWGNQPQHF. For the CDR3, the DNA is TGTGCCAGCAGTTATCTCGGGTTATGGGGCAATCAGCCCCAGCATTTT.

The chain carries TRBV9 and TRBJ2-7, with D possibly TRBD1 on 6 matching bases. This CDR3 comprises 15 residues. Trimming shortened V by 3 bases and J by 0 bases, and 13 bases separated the two germline ends. Germline values: CDR1 SGDLS, CDR2 YYNGEE. The CDR3 is CASSESGHLSYEQYF. The CDR3 nucleotides are TGTGCCAGCAGCGAGTCGGGACACCTCTCCTACGAGCAGTACTTC.

This chain uses TRBV10-3 with TRBJ2-7; tentatively, D is TRBD2 (6 bases). The CDR3 covers 14 residues. V dropped 6 bases and J dropped 1 base, with 13 bases sitting between them. The germline CDR1 and CDR2 sequences are ENHRY and SYGVKD. Here the CDR3 DNA reads TGTGCCATCAGCGCCCGGGACTCTTCCTACGAGCAGTACTTC. Translated: CAISARDSSYEQYF.

The chain carries TRBV19 and TRBJ1-2; 9 bases fit TRBD1. Germline CDR1 is LNHDA and CDR2 is SQIVND (reference sequence). V shed 5 bases, J shed 8 bases, and the junction held 6 bases outside the gene matches. This CDR3 contains 13 residues. DNA for the CDR3: TGTGCCAGTAGTCGGACAGGGGCCCTGGGCTACACCTTC. Its translation is CASSRTGALGYTF.

This clone was observed once. The genes are TRBV4-2 and TRBJ2-7, with D possibly matching TRBD2 (5 bases). Per germline, CDR1 LGHNA and CDR2 YNFKEQ. This CDR3 is built from 15 residues. Trimming cost V 4 bases and J 6 bases, with 19 bases left between them. CDR3 protein: CASSPLRGLPGEQYF. In nucleotides, the CDR3 is TGTGCCAGCAGCCCCCTTCGAGGACTCCCAGGCGAGCAGTACTTC.

The rearrangement uses TRBV6-5 and TRBJ1-4, with 9 bases that match TRBD1. The CDR3 runs to 14 residues. From germline, CDR1 is MNHEY and CDR2 SVGAGI. Trimming took 5 bases from V and 7 from J; bases not matched to a gene: 5. CDR3 residues: CASSPGTGPEKLFF. DNA for the CDR3: TGTGCCAGCAGTCCCGGGACAGGGCCTGAAAAACTGTTTTTT.

The gene calls are TRBV19 and TRBJ1-5; TRBD1 agrees at 9 bases. Looked up from germline, CDR1 is LNHDA and CDR2 is SQIVND (reference sequence). The CDR3 contains 16 residues. V shed 7 bases and J 0 bases; nucleotides not matched to a gene: 7. Here the CDR3 reads CASTLGTGYSNQPQHF. CDR3 sequence (DNA): TGTGCCAGTACCCTCGGGACAGGGTATAGCAATCAGCCCCAGCATTTT.

The rearrangement joins TRBV28 to TRBJ1-4; D possibly corresponds to TRBD1 (6 bases). The CDR3 spans 15 residues. Germline lookup yields CDR1 MDHEN and CDR2 SYDVKM. The V end was cut by 3 bases, the J end by 7 bases, with 15 bases between. The CDR3 here is CASSFEGGRVEKLFF. The CDR3 DNA reads TGTGCCAGCAGTTTTGAGGGGGGGCGCGTTGAAAAACTGTTTTTT.

This clone occurred a few times. The chain joins TRBV4-2 to TRBJ2-7, with 7 bases fitting TRBD1. This CDR3 region has 14 residues. J was trimmed by 3 bases and V by 0 bases; bases with no gene match: 2. CDR1 is LGHNA and CDR2 is YNFKEQ in the germline V gene. CDR3: CASSQDRGYYEQYF. Here the CDR3 DNA reads TGTGCCAGCAGCCAAGACAGGGGGTACTACGAGCAGTACTTC.

This rearrangement joins TRBV7-6 to TRBJ2-3; 11 bases agree with TRBD2. J was trimmed by 5 bases and V by 6 bases; bases with no gene match: 7. The CDR3 covers 15 residues. CDR1 and CDR2 from the germline V gene are SGHVS and FNYEAQ. The CDR3 DNA is TGTGCCAGCAGAGCCCTAGCGGGGGGAGTAGATACGCAGTATTTT. This encodes CASRALAGGVDTQYF.

This chain links TRBV12-3 or TRBV12-4 with TRBJ2-3; 12 positions match TRBD2. Trimming removed 7 bases from V and 6 bases from J; junction bases left unmatched: 2. The CDR3 is made up of 13 amino acids. The CDR3 region is CASTTSGGDTQYF. CDR3 bases: TGTGCCAGCACGACTAGCGGGGGTGATACGCAGTATTTT.

This clone was counted once. The rearrangement links TRBV4-2 to TRBJ2-3, with D possibly being TRBD2 (5 bases). Trimming cost V 1 base and J 2 bases, with 16 bases left between them. The V gene's germline CDR1 is LGHNA and CDR2 YNFKEQ. CDR3 size: 17 residues. CDR3 bases: TGTGCCAGCAGCCAAGCCCCCCGGGGTGGGCCCACAGATACGCAGTATTTT. This sequence encodes CASSQAPRGGPTDTQYF.

The chain links TRBV11-2 to TRBJ2-7; D not resolved. The V gene lost 4 bases and the J gene lost 5 bases, with 15 bases spanning the gap. Germline CDR1 reads SGHAT; CDR2 reads FQNNGV. The CDR3 covers 14 residues. The CDR3 region has the DNA TGTGCCAGCAGCTCTCCGGGTCGGGTGAACGAGCAGTACTTC. It encodes CASSSPGRVNEQYF.

This clone was detected only a few times. The genes are TRBV5-8 and TRBJ1-2, with TRBD1 matching 9 bases. Looked up from germline, CDR1 is SGHTS and CDR2 is YDEGEE. V shed 4 bases, J shed 5 bases, and the junction held 3 bases outside the gene matches. The CDR3 totals 13 residues. The CDR3 here is CASSPTGGYGYTF. In nucleotides, the CDR3 is TGTGCCAGCAGCCCGACAGGGGGGTATGGCTACACCTTC.